This T cell receptor (beta chain) was observed in a study of cytomegalovirus exposure and HLA in healthy donors (dated by TCRdb to 2016 to 2017). Broadly, across the study: In an earlier analysis of around 540 of the donors, 250 to 350 Gb of sequence data and just under 120 million unique TCR beta sequences from about 180 million T cells were reported. Roughly 300 gigabases of sequencing data and approximately 91 million unique TCR sequences made up an early release that covered several hundred HLA-typed donors. The genetic ancestry cluster associated with self-reported Caucasian donors included over 65% of the roughly 360 genotyped donors. The study aimed to test whether cataloging public T cell receptors could reveal signatures of past pathogen exposure. The study profiled the T cell repertoires of hundreds of subjects by immunosequencing and related them to cytomegalovirus serostatus. Besides the first cohort of approximately 670 subjects, a separate validation cohort made up of roughly 120 different subjects was used. High-throughput TCR immunosequencing, statistical association of individual TCRs with disease status, and machine learning were combined to predict cytomegalovirus infection status. A later analysis re-analyzed previously published TCR beta repertoires from 666 donors and added high-resolution HLA genotyping to study TCR occurrence patterns. The later analysis used no new phenotypic data to find candidate immune exposures, relying instead on TCR beta sequences and their occurrence across donors. An earlier analysis of roughly 600 of the donors used high-throughput TCR beta sequencing to judge whether each TCR beta V gene segment behaved as functional or pseudogenic. Donor age, sex, ethnicity and CMV serostatus were compiled alongside the repertoire data. A later genetic analysis took genome-wide SNP genotypes for about three fifths of the 666 donors and used that subset as a discovery cohort. All discovery cohort repertoires had been generated on a single sequencing platform. HLA typing covered class I and class II loci at four-digit resolution. The number of typed donors differed by locus: about 620-630 for A, B, C, DRB1 and DQB1; roughly 510 for DQA1; fewer than 610 for DPA1; and around 450 for DPB1. Because of strong linkage in the cohort, roughly five DR-DQ haplotypes were treated as single units for association and clustering. On average, around 200,000 unique TCR beta nucleotide sequences were sequenced per donor among some 430 genotyped donors of the cohort, with roughly 18% of those sequences being non-productive. General findings and caveats noted by the study authors: In an earlier analysis of fewer than 750 of the donors, most TCR beta V segments were observed in productive rearrangements about 87% or about 30% of the time, broadly matching IMGT annotations. In a later analysis, several top co-occurrence clusters were reported to appear linked to parvovirus B19, influenza, CMV and Epstein-Barr virus. It was suggested by the authors that the approach could potentially be generalized to other disease states and immunological phenotypes. Assigning TCR associations to individual alleles was difficult when HLA alleles, especially DR and DQ, strongly co-occurred. Most CMV-associated TCR beta chains appeared to be HLA-restricted in a later analysis, and the HLA associations seemed to be driven largely by CMV exposure. In the study, some 160 TCR beta chains were listed as associated with cytomegalovirus. Because some donors lacked HLA typing at each locus, the association tests relied only on the typed subset. In vitro tests confirmed that a few of the cytomegalovirus-associated TCR beta chains recognize cytomegalovirus antigens. In a later analysis, HLA-associated TCR beta chains were found to be more clonally expanded and to have lower generation probabilities than equally common non-associated chains. A further reported finding was that TCR beta sequences accurately predicted the HLA-A and HLA-B alleles for most subjects in the first cohort. Presence/absence analyses assumed roughly uniform sequencing depth across donors, an assumption that may not hold. Correlated functional status among segregating V segments might be attributable to linkage disequilibrium, but an unknown experimental factor could not be ruled out. Because counts were too low, seventeen rarely observed V segments, including chromosome 9 orphons, were excluded from the earlier analysis of about 500 of the donors. Most TCR sequences were seen in very few donors, while some public TCRs were found in many individuals. The only immune exposure information available for the cohort was CMV serostatus. A later analysis found that TCR association rates varied across HLA loci, with DRB1 alleles showing the most associated TCRs and HLA-C alleles the fewest. This cohort had only TCR beta chains sequenced, and the lack of alpha or paired-chain data limited which features could be detected. According to a later genetic analysis, donors in an Asian-associated ancestry cluster had fewer N-insertions in productive TCRs than the roughly 660-donor mean. An association between a missense DCLRE1C variant and V-gene and J-gene trimming of TCR beta chains was found in a later genetic analysis and replicated in an independent cohort. The classifier was reported to diagnose cytomegalovirus status with high specificity and sensitivity in both the original cohort and the validation cohort. A later analysis associated roughly 17,000 TCR beta sequences with specific HLA alleles at a false discovery rate of 0.05. A cluster of highly shared sequence variants was judged likely to represent a technical artifact of the sequencing pipeline.

Regarding this clone: Its antigen specificity is not known. No much larger clone is present one base from it, and per-base qualities are unavailable.

The library was generated by the immunoSEQ multiplex PCR assay. A mixture of 60 forward primers for TCR Vbeta segments and 13 reverse primers for TCR Jbeta segments was used in the multiplex PCR. The CDR3 region of rearranged TCR beta genes was amplified from genomic DNA with a multiplex PCR assay. The Illumina HiSeq System was used to sequence the amplified TCR beta libraries as 87-base-pair reads. Per the source publication's procedure: Across the 700 or so repertoires, a later analysis counted some 81 million unique TCR beta chains, roughly 11 million of which were shared by at least two donors. Raw reads were error-corrected and collapsed into unique sequences with a nearest-neighbor algorithm that merged closely related sequences to remove PCR and sequencing errors. To assign V, D and J gene segments, CDR3 sequences were aligned to IMGT reference sequences. For a sequence to be retained, at least a six-nucleotide match to both a V gene segment and a J gene segment was required. Rearrangements were classified as productive when the CDR3 lacked stop codons and remained in frame with V and J, and all other rearrangements were classified as non-productive. CDR3 was defined by IMGT convention, running from the second conserved V-encoded cysteine to the conserved J-encoded phenylalanine. The earlier analysis of a few hundred of the donors excluded sequences that lacked an unambiguous match to a single V gene segment. In an earlier analysis of almost 600 of the donors, a V segment was called functional when productive rearrangements were above 56.7%, and segregating when the standard deviation between donors exceeded 5%. To diagnose cytomegalovirus status from the catalog of TCR beta chain sequences, a statistical classification framework was built. In a later analysis, TCR nucleotide sequences were compared against IMGT/GENE-DB human TR gene sequences so that V and J genes could be assigned. The TCRdist pipeline was used in a later analysis to assign CDR3 sequences and most-parsimonious VDJ recombination scenarios. In a later analysis, each TCR beta chain was defined by its CDR3 amino acid sequence together with its V-gene family, and reads lacking a unique V-gene family were excluded. As a way to deal with suspected cross-contamination and a sequencing artifact, a later analysis dropped over 550 nucleotide sequences that were highly shared and had low generation probability. In a later analysis, a clonal expansion index was calculated for each public chain from normalized within-repertoire ranks of inferred template counts. A later analysis computed generation probabilities with a VDJ recombination model fitted to out-of-frame rearrangements, and checked the results against IGoR. Hypergeometric tests were used in a later analysis to score TCR-TCR, TCR-HLA and TCR-CMV co-occurrence, with a repertoire-size bias correction applied to the TCR pairs. False discovery rates were estimated in a later analysis by permuting HLA or CMV assignments 20 times. In a later analysis, co-occurring TCRs were grouped using DBSCAN, with TCRdist sequence similarity added in when clustering inside HLA-allele-positive subsets. For co-occurrence clustering, repertoires with fewer than 30,000 or more than 120,000 public chains were excluded, along with five or six repertoires with anomalous nucleotide sharing. TCRdb stores this immuneACCESS table with in-frame sequences only. Part of the clones is absent; in the studies checked, under half of the shortfall reflects unresolved V genes, and no reason is known for the rest. V, J and clone size are those of that table, while D and trimming were read from the DNA. In all, the sample holds about 110,000 clones, and about 75% of those were seen once. Roughly 2.5% of the sample goes to the ten largest clones.

In total, approximately 610 healthy bone marrow donors made up the cohort. At the time of sampling, every cohort member was nominally healthy, though immune exposures that went unrecorded were likely present. The donor was CMV seronegative and was included in the group of a few hundred seronegative cohort members. A peripheral blood sample was provided by each donor, and peripheral blood mononuclear cells were used for TCR beta sequencing. The Qiagen DNeasy Blood Extraction Kit was used to extract genomic DNA from the blood cell samples. This receptor was taken from a man aged 40-50 years in good health and CMV-seronegative. Sequenced: PBMCs.

Read as DNA, the sequence is TGTGCCAGTAGTGGCCCCTCCCGGGGTCAGAATTCACCCCTCCACTTT. It specifies CASSGPSRGQNSPLHF. The chain was built from TRBV19 and TRBJ1-6, with no confidently assigned D gene. Based on the germline V gene (reference sequence), the CDR1 and CDR2 sequences are LNHDA and SQIVND. V is reduced by 5 bases and J by 7 bases, leaving a spacing of 18 bases between them. Taken from cysteine to phenylalanine, the CDR3 has 16 residues. The DNA shown is the 48-base CDR3, in frame from base 1.